This T cell receptor (beta chain) was recovered during a study of blood T cell repertoires in COVID-19. Across the whole study: Specimens from acute and convalescent COVID-19 originated in the United States, Italy and Spain. PBMCs, B-cell-depleted T cells, or T cells were the source of the cDNA or gDNA that made up the material.

As handled by the study authors: By means of reference gene primer amplification, nucleated cell counts were estimated. The repertoire was sequenced with immunoSEQ multiplex PCR; TCRdb's copy has only in-frame clones and lacks some. That table is the source of V, J and clone size, and D and trimming were worked out from the DNA. Of 130,000 or so clones in the sample, approximately 90% were seen once. The length of the CDR3 is 15 residues. The germline V gene encodes CDR1 MNHEY and CDR2 SMNVEV (reference sequence). Germline trimming cut 7 bases from V and 4 bases from J; bases unmatched to any gene: 7.

The genes are TRBV27 and TRBJ1-5; 10 bases agree with TRBD1. This TCR was recovered from a middle-aged man with active or convalescent COVID-19. Sequencing used peripheral blood. As DNA, the CDR3 is TGTGCCAGCAAGTTAAAGGGACAGGGGAATCAGCCCCAGCATTTT. This encodes CASKLKGQGNQPQHF.